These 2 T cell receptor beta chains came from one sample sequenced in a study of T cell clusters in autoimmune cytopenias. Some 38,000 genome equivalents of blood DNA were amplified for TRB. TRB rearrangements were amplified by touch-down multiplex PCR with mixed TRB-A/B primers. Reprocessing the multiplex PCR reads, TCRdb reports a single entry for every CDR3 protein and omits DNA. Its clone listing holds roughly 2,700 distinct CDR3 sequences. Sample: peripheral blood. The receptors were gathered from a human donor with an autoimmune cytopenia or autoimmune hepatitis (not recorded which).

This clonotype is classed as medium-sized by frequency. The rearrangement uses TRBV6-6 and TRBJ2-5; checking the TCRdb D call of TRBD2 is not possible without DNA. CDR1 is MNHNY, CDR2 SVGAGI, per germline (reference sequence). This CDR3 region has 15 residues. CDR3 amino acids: CASNLGSSREETQYF.

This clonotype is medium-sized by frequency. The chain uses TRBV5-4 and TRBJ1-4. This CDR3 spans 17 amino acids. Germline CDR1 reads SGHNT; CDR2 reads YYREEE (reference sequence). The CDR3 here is CASSLSATAPTNEKLFF. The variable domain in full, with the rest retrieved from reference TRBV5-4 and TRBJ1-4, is ETGVTQSPTHLIKTRGQQVTLRCSSQSGHNTVSWYQQALGQGPQFIFQYYREEENGRGNFPPRFSGLQFPNYSSELNVNALELDDSALYLCASSLSATAPTNEKLFFGSGTQLSVL.